The 32 T cell receptor beta chains presented below share a single source sample, sequenced in a study of blood T cell repertoires in COVID-19. Only in-frame clones appear in the TCRdb table, and some are missing; sequencing was by immunoSEQ multiplex PCR. Of about 99,000 clones detected, roughly 80% appear once; the ten largest clones hold 4% to 5.5%. The sequencing input was peripheral blood. These receptors originate from a man aged 60 to 69 with acute or convalescent COVID-19.

In its sample, this clone was seen once. The chain carries TRBV11-3 and TRBJ2-7; maybe TRBD2 (7 bases). Trimming cost V 5 bases and J 2 bases, with 13 bases left between them. The CDR3 runs 14 residues. The V gene's germline CDR1 is SGHNT and CDR2 YENEEA. The CDR3 DNA sequence: TGTGCCAGCAGCCCGAGGGGGACTACCTACGAGCAGTACTTC. It encodes CASSPRGTTYEQYF.

V gene TRBV6-5 combines with J gene TRBJ2-7; 9 nucleotides align to TRBD1. The CDR3 consists of 14 residues. The germline CDR1 and CDR2 sequences are MNHEY and SVGAGI. J gave up 2 bases and V 2 bases, and 1 base lay outside the gene matches. As DNA, the CDR3 is TGTGCCAGCAGTTACGGGGACAGGGCCTACGAGCAGTACTTC. It encodes CASSYGDRAYEQYF.

The chain carries TRBV28 and TRBJ2-7; tentative D call: TRBD1 (6 bases). Between the trimmed V and J ends, which lost 3 bases and 2 bases, there was a span of 8 bases. Germline CDR1 reads MDHEN; CDR2 reads SYDVKM. The CDR3 is 13 amino acids. This CDR3 is CASSFPGAYEQYF. The CDR3, as DNA: TGTGCCAGCAGTTTTCCAGGGGCCTACGAGCAGTACTTC.

V is TRBV5-6 and J is TRBJ1-4; perhaps TRBD1 as D (6 bases). The length of the CDR3 is 14 residues. Trimming stripped 1 base from V and 4 bases from J, with 8 bases between. CDR1 is SGHDT, CDR2 YYEEEE, per germline. CDR3 region: CASSLRGNNEKLFF. CDR3 DNA sequence: TGTGCCAGCAGCTTGAGGGGGAATAATGAAAAACTGTTTTTT.

V gene TRBV30 combines with J gene TRBJ1-4; D is undetermined. Germline values: CDR1 GTSNPN, CDR2 SVGIG (reference sequence). The CDR3 sequence is 13 residues long. Between the trimmed V and J ends, which lost 0 bases and 10 bases, there was a span of 12 bases. As DNA, the CDR3 is TGTGCCTGGAGTGTAAGCGGGGTCGGAAAACTGTTTTTT. Translation gives CAWSVSGVGKLFF. Supplemented by reference TRBV30 and TRBJ1-4, the full variable domain reads SQTIHQWPATLVQPVGSPLSLECTVEGTSNPNLYWYRQAAGRGLQLLFYSVGIGQISSEVPQNLSASRPQDRQFILSSKKLLLSDSGFYLCAWSVSGVGKLFFGSGTQLSVL.

This chain links TRBV5-1 with TRBJ1-1; the D gene is possibly TRBD1 (6 bases). The CDR3 has 14 amino acids. Germline V lookup: CDR1 SGHRS, CDR2 YFSETQ. The germline V and J ends were trimmed by 2 bases and 3 bases, with 11 bases remaining between them. For the CDR3, the DNA is TGCGCCAGCAGCTTACAGGGTATTGACACTGAAGCTTTCTTT. Amino acid sequence: CASSLQGIDTEAFF.

This clone has only a few counts. J is TRBJ2-1 and V is TRBV28; 11 nucleotides agree with TRBD2. The CDR3 contains 15 residues. Germline V CDR1 and CDR2: MDHEN, SYDVKM. J gave up 9 bases and V 6 bases, and 10 bases lay outside the gene matches. The CDR3 nucleotides are TGTGCCAGCAGAGTACTAGCGGGAGACGGTGGTGAGCAGTTCTTC. Its protein is CASRVLAGDGGEQFF.

This sequence joins TRBV10-3 and TRBJ2-7; 8 nucleotides align to TRBD1. The CDR3 spans 16 residues. Germline V gene data show CDR1 as ENHRY and CDR2 as SYGVKD. J lost 7 bases, V lost 4 bases, and 15 bases had no gene match. The chain's CDR3 is CAISGQGQDVVREQYF. The CDR3 DNA is TGTGCCATCAGTGGCCAGGGACAGGACGTGGTGAGGGAGCAGTACTTC.

This sequence joins TRBV30 and TRBJ1-1, with D tentatively TRBD1 (5 bases). Germline V gene lookup returns CDR1 GTSNPN and CDR2 SVGIG (reference sequence). Trimming stripped 2 bases from V and 4 bases from J, with 11 bases between. This CDR3 contains 13 residues. CDR3 region: CAWSKTVITEAFF. The CDR3 nucleotides are TGTGCCTGGAGTAAGACAGTTATCACTGAAGCTTTCTTT.

The chain has TRBV13 and TRBJ2-4; 8 positions match TRBD2. The CDR3 loop spans 14 amino acids. Unmatched junction bases numbered 2, after V lost 0 bases and J lost 7 bases. CDR1 is PRHDT and CDR2 is FYEKMQ in the germline V gene (reference sequence). The CDR3 here is CASSLGGRGNIQYF. The CDR3 bases are TGTGCCAGCAGCTTAGGCGGGAGGGGGAACATTCAGTACTTC.

This clone was picked up a small number of times. This CDR3 is also generated by other DNA sequences in the sample. This sequence joins TRBV7-9 and TRBJ1-2; possible D gene TRBD1, 6 bases. Germline V gives CDR1 SEHNR, CDR2 FQNEAQ (reference sequence). V lost 1 base, J lost 1 base, and 7 bases lay in between. The CDR3 extends over 14 amino acids. CDR3 in amino acids: CASSLVGGNYGYTF. DNA for the CDR3: TGTGCCAGCAGCTTAGTAGGGGGTAACTATGGCTACACCTTC.

The chain recombines TRBV4-2 with TRBJ2-7; TRBD1 agrees at 9 bases. Looked up from germline, CDR1 is LGHNA and CDR2 is YNFKEQ. Germline trimming cut 4 bases from V and 3 bases from J; bases unmatched to any gene: 16. The CDR3 sequence is 18 residues long. CDR3 coding DNA: TGTGCCAGCAGCCGCCCCTCCGGGACAGGGTCTGTATTCTACGAGCAGTACTTC. Its protein is CASSRPSGTGSVFYEQYF.

The rearrangement uses TRBV9 and TRBJ1-3; D is undetermined. The V gene lost 0 bases and the J gene lost 0 bases, with 10 bases spanning the gap. The V gene's germline CDR1 is SGDLS and CDR2 YYNGEE. CDR3 length: 16 residues. This CDR3 is CASSVATPGSGNTIYF. The CDR3 DNA reads TGTGCCAGCAGCGTAGCTACCCCAGGCTCTGGAAACACCATATATTTT.

The rearrangement links TRBV7-2 to TRBJ1-1; no reliable D call. From germline, CDR1 is SGHTA and CDR2 FQGNSA. The CDR3 loop spans 13 amino acids. V lost 1 base and J 8 bases, leaving 11 bases between the germline ends. The CDR3 region has the DNA TGTGCCAGCAGCTTAGAAGTTTCACAGGAAGCTTTCTTT. Encoded protein: CASSLEVSQEAFF. The whole variable domain, remainder taken from reference TRBV7-2 and TRBJ1-1, is GAGVSQSPSNKVTEKGKDVELRCDPISGHTALYWYRQSLGQGLEFLIYFQGNSAPDKSGLPSDRFSAERTGGSVSTLTIQRTQQEDSAVYLCASSLEVSQEAFFGQGTRLTVV.

The CDR3 sequence: CSVKRGTSEKLFF. As DNA, the CDR3 is TGCAGCGTTAAAAGAGGGACTTCCGAAAAACTGTTTTTT. The chain has TRBV29-1 and TRBJ1-4; D may be TRBD1 (5 bases). The ends were cut back, 5 bases at V and 8 bases at J, with 15 bases in the middle. Germline CDR1 is SQVTM and CDR2 is ANQGSEA. The CDR3 is made up of 13 amino acids.

The chain is built from TRBV7-8 and TRBJ2-2; TRBD2 aligns across 8 bases. Unmatched junction bases numbered 12, after V lost 8 bases and J lost 4 bases. Germline V gives CDR1 SGHVS, CDR2 FQNEAQ. The CDR3 has 16 amino acids. CDR3 DNA: TGTGCCAGCGGGAACCGGGGGGGACACCTCACCGGGGAGCTGTTTTTT. The encoded protein is CASGNRGGHLTGELFF.

This chain joins TRBV7-6 and TRBJ1-3, with 12 bases that match TRBD1. CDR3 length: 19 amino acids. Germline V gene lookup returns CDR1 SGHVS and CDR2 FNYEAQ. Unmatched junction bases numbered 12, after V lost 5 bases and J lost 1 base. The CDR3 loop is CASSLTGTGGAGSGNTIYF. The CDR3 coding sequence is TGTGCCAGCAGCCTAACCGGGACAGGGGGCGCGGGGTCTGGAAACACCATATATTTT.

This clone is a singleton in its sample. The rearrangement uses TRBV5-1 and TRBJ2-5, with D possibly being TRBD2 (5 bases). This CDR3 contains 16 residues. Germline values: CDR1 SGHRS, CDR2 YFSETQ. V gave up 1 base and J gave up 2 bases, with 15 bases separating them. This CDR3 is CASSLPATGIQETQYF. CDR3 nucleotides: TGCGCCAGCAGCTTGCCAGCCACGGGGATTCAAGAGACCCAGTACTTC.

The V gene is TRBV7-8, the J gene TRBJ2-1; the D gene is possibly TRBD1 (5 bases). CDR1 SGHVS and CDR2 FQNEAQ come from the germline V gene. The CDR3 is 13 residues long. V was clipped by 1 base and J by 5 bases, with 6 bases between them. This CDR3 reads CASSLGQNNEQFF. The DNA of the CDR3 is TGTGCCAGCAGCTTAGGACAGAACAATGAGCAGTTCTTC.

The V call is TRBV5-1, the J call TRBJ2-3, with D possibly being TRBD1 (5 bases). The CDR3 runs to 14 residues. V lost 0 bases, J lost 2 bases, and 7 bases lay in between. The germline V gene encodes CDR1 SGHRS and CDR2 YFSETQ. The CDR3 here is CASSLGQFTDTQYF. CDR3 bases: TGCGCCAGCAGCTTGGGACAGTTCACAGATACGCAGTATTTT.

The V gene is TRBV6-2 or TRBV6-3, the J gene TRBJ1-2; D gene unclear. Trimming cost V 2 bases and J 2 bases, with 6 bases left between them. The CDR3 sequence is 13 residues long. Germline V gene lookup returns CDR1 MNHEY and CDR2 SVGEGT. The CDR3 region is CASSYAENYGYTF. In DNA form, the CDR3 reads TGTGCCAGCAGTTACGCAGAAAACTATGGCTACACCTTC.

The chain links TRBV30 to TRBJ1-6; 9 nucleotides align to TRBD1. Germline V CDR1 and CDR2: GTSNPN, SVGIG (reference sequence). The CDR3 totals 15 residues. V gave up 2 bases and J gave up 7 bases; unmatched junction bases: 6. CDR3 coding DNA: TGTGCCTGGAGTCTCACGACAGGGGGAAATTCACCCCTCCACTTT. Amino acid sequence: CAWSLTTGGNSPLHF.

The V gene is TRBV20-1, the J gene TRBJ2-5; D might be TRBD2 (5 bases). CDR1 is DFQATT and CDR2 is SNEGSKA in the germline V gene (reference sequence). The CDR3 runs 14 residues. Trimming shortened V by 3 bases and J by 2 bases, and 13 bases separated the two germline ends. The CDR3 sequence is CSASPSPLQETQYF. The CDR3, as DNA: TGCAGTGCTAGTCCTAGCCCTCTTCAAGAGACCCAGTACTTC.

The chain links TRBV12-5 to TRBJ1-4; TRBD1 agrees at 9 bases. The CDR3 covers 18 residues. Per the germline V gene, CDR1 is LGHNT and CDR2 is FRNRAP. J gave up 7 bases and V 3 bases, and 15 bases lay outside the gene matches. The CDR3 DNA is TGTGCTAGTGGTTTCCACCGCGAAGGCGGGACAGGGAGTGAAAAACTGTTTTTT. Translated, it gives CASGFHREGGTGSEKLFF.

This clone was detected once. The chain links TRBV14 to TRBJ2-3, with TRBD1 as a possible D gene (6 bases). The V gene lost 0 bases and the J gene lost 5 bases, with 18 bases spanning the gap. Germline lookup yields CDR1 SGHDN and CDR2 FVKESK. This CDR3 spans 17 amino acids. In DNA, the CDR3 is TGTGCCAGCAGCCAAGATACTGGGGACACGCTCCGAGATACGCAGTATTTT. Its protein product is CASSQDTGDTLRDTQYF.

This clone has more than one count but fewer than ten. The chain joins TRBV5-6 to TRBJ1-3, with D tentatively TRBD1 (6 bases). Germline-derived CDR1 and CDR2 are SGHDT and YYEEEE. This CDR3 contains 17 residues. V gave up 0 bases and J gave up 0 bases, with 13 bases separating them. The CDR3 loop is CASSLVRQENSGNTIYF. DNA of the CDR3: TGTGCCAGCAGCTTGGTGCGACAGGAGAACTCTGGAAACACCATATATTTT.

The chain employs TRBV7-8 and TRBJ1-3; 9 bases map to TRBD1. Germline V lookup: CDR1 SGHVS, CDR2 FQNEAQ. The CDR3 is 17 amino acids. The trim removed 5 bases at V and 3 bases at J, leaving 11 bases unmatched. Here the CDR3 reads CASSPGQGNYGGNTIYF. CDR3 DNA sequence: TGTGCCAGCAGCCCGGGACAGGGAAATTATGGTGGAAACACCATATATTTT.

This clone showed up many times. This chain uses TRBV20-1 with TRBJ2-5; D is perhaps TRBD2 (6 bases). Trimming removed 1 base from V and 10 bases from J, with 10 bases in between. Germline CDR1 DFQATT, CDR2 SNEGSKA (reference sequence). The CDR3 is 11 residues long. CDR3 protein: CSARVRGNQYF. For the CDR3, the DNA is TGCAGTGCTAGAGTCCGGGGGAACCAGTACTTC.

This chain connects TRBV19 to TRBJ1-1, with TRBD1 as a possible D gene (5 bases). The V gene's germline CDR1 is LNHDA and CDR2 SQIVND (reference sequence). CDR3 length: 14 residues. Trimming removed 7 bases at V and 4 bases at J, with 16 bases between. The CDR3 nucleotides read TGTGCCAGTACCAATTCGATCAGGGCCACTGAAGCTTTCTTT. Amino acids: CASTNSIRATEAFF. The variable domain in full, completed from reference TRBV19 and TRBJ1-1, reads DGGITQSPKYLFRKEGQNVTLSCEQNLNHDAMYWYRQDPGQGLRLIYYSQIVNDFQKGDIAEGYSVSREKKESFPLTVTSAQKNPTAFYLCASTNSIRATEAFFGQGTRLTVV.

The chain couples TRBV6-6 to TRBJ2-4, with D perhaps TRBD1 (6 bases). The CDR3 spans 18 residues. The V and J ends lost 5 bases and 0 bases respectively, with 20 bases between them. In germline, CDR1 is MNHNY, CDR2 SVGAGI (reference sequence). CDR3 nucleotide sequence: TGTGCCAGCAGTCTCACGTTTACAGGGCCCTCAGCCAAAAACATTCAGTACTTC. Protein: CASSLTFTGPSAKNIQYF.

The chain recombines TRBV2 with TRBJ2-7, with TRBD2 as a possible D gene (5 bases). V lost 8 bases and J lost 0, with 17 bases in between. CDR1 and CDR2 (germline): SNHLY, FYNNEI. This CDR3 contains 15 residues. The CDR3 is CASSPRTQSSYEQYF. CDR3 DNA sequence: TGTGCCAGCTCGCCCAGGACTCAGAGCTCCTACGAGCAGTACTTC.

The rearrangement joins TRBV19 to TRBJ1-6; tentative D call: TRBD1 (5 bases). The CDR3 contains 16 residues. Germline CDR1 and CDR2: LNHDA and SQIVND (reference sequence). V was cut by 5 bases and J by 7 bases, with 18 bases left in between. In DNA form, the CDR3 reads TGTGCCAGTAGTTTTAGGACACCTACTTCGAATTCACCCCTCCACTTT. It translates to CASSFRTPTSNSPLHF.